These 5 T cell receptor beta chains originate from one sample sequenced in a study of molecular identifiers for immune sequencing clone quantification (dated by TCRdb to the late 2010s). Library preparation employed PCR. TCRdb lists the instrument as NextSeq 500. TCRdb redid the processing of the public reads, applying fastp at Q25 and MiXCR, and retained in-frame beta chains. Identical CDR3 protein sequences are pooled into one entry, listed with their most common genes and DNA. This sample lists some 590,000 distinct CDR3 sequences; roughly 27% were detected once. The ten largest make up about 0.84% of the sample. The sequenced sample consisted of naive CD8+ T cells from blood, with Jurkat cell RNA spiked in. What the cell subset or site label conveys for this sample: FACS-sorted CD8+CD4-CCR7+CD45RA+ naive T cells. The receptor source for this set is a human donor in good health. Some libraries in this study had Jurkat cell RNA spiked in.

This clonotype was found a few times. V gene TRBV2 combines with J gene TRBJ1-4; possible D gene TRBD1, 6 bases. The V end lost 6 bases, the J end lost 1 base, and 15 bases lay between the germline ends. The CDR3 has 16 amino acids. Germline-derived CDR1 and CDR2 are SNHLY and FYNNEI. CDR3 protein: CASRWTALGTNEKLFF. In DNA, the CDR3 is TGTGCCAGCAGGTGGACAGCGCTTGGAACTAATGAAAAACTGTTTTTT. The full variable domain, completed using reference TRBV2 and TRBJ1-4, is EPEVTQTPSHQVTQMGQEVILRCVPISNHLYFYWYRQILGQKVEFLVSFYNNEISEKSEIFDDQFSVERPDGSNFTLKIRSTKLEDSAMYFCASRWTALGTNEKLFFGSGTQLSVL.

The chain joins TRBV6-2 or TRBV6-3 to TRBJ1-5; 9 positions match TRBD1. J lost 3 bases, V lost 6 bases, and 6 bases had no gene match. Germline V gene lookup returns CDR1 MNHEY and CDR2 SVGEGT. This CDR3 has 15 amino acids. The CDR3 sequence: CASRAGTGINQPQHF. DNA of the CDR3: TGTGCCAGCAGGGCCGGGACAGGGATCAATCAGCCCCAGCATTTT.

This clonotype was found many times. The rearrangement uses TRBV20-1 and TRBJ2-7; TRBD1 is a possible D gene (6 bases). This CDR3 is 14 amino acids long. Trimming left V 5 bases short and J 3 bases short, with 17 bases between. The germline CDR1 and CDR2 sequences are DFQATT and SNEGSKA (reference sequence). CDR3: CSARLLQQGYEQYF. Written as DNA, the CDR3 is TGCAGTGCTCGATTACTGCAACAGGGCTACGAGCAGTACTTC.

The V gene is TRBV9, the J gene TRBJ2-5; 7 bases are shared with TRBD2. CDR3 length: 13 residues. CDR1 and CDR2 (germline): SGDLS, YYNGEE. The J segment lost 5 bases and the V segment lost 3 bases, leaving 4 bases of the junction unmatched. The CDR3, as DNA: TGTGCCAGCAGCGCGACTAGCCAGGAGACCCAGTACTTC. Its translation is CASSATSQETQYF.

V gene TRBV27 combines with J gene TRBJ1-2, with D possibly being TRBD1 (6 bases). This CDR3 region has 16 residues. The V gene's germline CDR1 is MNHEY and CDR2 SMNVEV (reference sequence). V was trimmed by 0 bases and J by 6 bases, leaving 17 bases between them. The CDR3 region has the DNA TGTGCCAGCAGTTTATCCGTGGGGGCGCGTTGGGATGGCTACACCTTC. It yields the protein CASSLSVGARWDGYTF.